A single sample is the source of the 27 T cell receptor beta chains below, sequenced in a study of OX40 agonist ivuxolimab in advanced cancers. Measured with immunoSEQ multiplex PCR; TCRdb has only the in-frame clones, and not every one. This table has nearly 80,000 clones, roughly 88% appearing once. Sequenced material: CD4+ or CD8+ T cells sorted from blood, taken in a trial of the OX40 agonist ivuxolimab. The receptors stem from an adult with an advanced solid tumor such as melanoma, head and neck, liver or kidney cancer.

The chain is built from TRBV2 and TRBJ1-2, with 7 bases fitting TRBD1. This CDR3 contains 15 residues. CDR1 and CDR2 from the germline V gene are SNHLY and FYNNEI. The junction had 11 bases not matched to a gene; V was cut back by 3 bases and J by 7 bases. The CDR3 sequence is CASSETTIRQGGYTF. As DNA, the CDR3 is TGTGCCAGCAGTGAGACCACGATCCGACAGGGTGGCTACACCTTC.

There are a few counts of this clone. The chain carries TRBV27 and TRBJ2-7, with TRBD1 as a possible D gene (6 bases). CDR3 length equals 13 residues. V dropped 2 bases and J dropped 2 bases, with 7 bases sitting between them. Germline V CDR1 and CDR2: MNHEY, SMNVEV (reference sequence). The CDR3 nucleotides are TGTGCCAGCAGTTTAACAGGGCCCTACGAGCAGTACTTC. The encoded protein is CASSLTGPYEQYF.

The chain recombines TRBV30 with TRBJ1-5; D not resolved. This CDR3 has 9 amino acids. Trimming shortened V by 6 bases and J by 8 bases, and 5 bases separated the two germline ends. Germline CDR1 GTSNPN, CDR2 SVGIG (reference sequence). The CDR3 here is CACGEPQHF. The DNA for the CDR3 is TGTGCCTGTGGGGAGCCCCAGCATTTT.

The chain carries TRBV30 and TRBJ2-6; D possibly corresponds to TRBD2 (6 bases). The germline V and J ends were trimmed by 5 bases and 0 bases, with 26 bases remaining between them. The CDR3 length is 20 residues. CDR1 and CDR2 from the germline V gene are GTSNPN and SVGIG (reference sequence). The CDR3: CAWSNYLDGTGVSGANVLTF. CDR3 in DNA: TGTGCCTGGTCAAACTACTTGGACGGGACGGGAGTCTCTGGGGCCAACGTCCTGACTTTC.

The V call is TRBV15, the J call TRBJ2-5, with D possibly being TRBD2 (5 bases). The V gene lost 0 bases and the J gene lost 6 bases, with 17 bases spanning the gap. The CDR3 consists of 16 residues. Germline CDR1 and CDR2: LNHNV and YYDKDF (reference sequence). The chain's CDR3 is CATSRDMLERIQTQYF. CDR3 bases: TGTGCCACCAGCAGAGATATGCTTGAGCGGATTCAGACCCAGTACTTC.

This clone was recorded only once. This chain uses TRBV4-1 with TRBJ1-1, with TRBD1 identical over 8 bases. The CDR3 is 18 amino acids. J lost 1 base, V lost 1 base, and 11 bases had no gene match. Germline V gene sequence: CDR1 MGHRA, CDR2 YSYEKL. The CDR3 bases are TGCGCCAGCAGCCAAGTCCGGAGGCAGGGGGCCTGGAACACTGAAGCTTTCTTT. It yields the protein CASSQVRRQGAWNTEAFF.

This clone was picked up a small number of times. The rearrangement links TRBV6-5 to TRBJ1-5; D is perhaps TRBD1 (6 bases). The CDR3 length is 15 residues. Germline V gives CDR1 MNHEY, CDR2 SVGAGI. Trimming took 6 bases from V and 2 from J, leaving 14 bases between them. As DNA, the CDR3 is TGTGCCAGCAGCTCCACAGGGAACGGCAATCAGCCCCAGCATTTT. It encodes CASSSTGNGNQPQHF.

The J gene is TRBJ2-1, the V gene TRBV28; 7 bases map to TRBD1. Trimming at V came to 7 bases and at J to 0 bases, leaving 9 bases not matched to a gene. Germline values: CDR1 MDHEN, CDR2 SYDVKM. This CDR3 comprises 16 residues. This chain's CDR3 is CASIQTGVGSYNEQFF. The CDR3 region has the DNA TGTGCCAGCATTCAAACAGGGGTAGGCTCCTACAATGAGCAGTTCTTC.

J is TRBJ2-1 and V is TRBV29-1; possible D gene TRBD2, 5 bases. This CDR3 has 14 residues. The V and J ends lost 6 bases and 2 bases respectively, with 14 bases between them. CDR1 and CDR2 from the germline V gene are SQVTM and ANQGSEA. CDR3 nucleotide sequence: TGCAGCGTGATGGGAGTTAGTGCCTACAATGAGCAGTTCTTC. Translation: CSVMGVSAYNEQFF.

The chain recombines TRBV5-4 with TRBJ2-5, with a tentative D call TRBD2 (6 bases). The J call may be wrong; the DNA end is better matched by TRBJ2-7. Per the germline V gene, CDR1 is SGHNT and CDR2 is YYREEE (reference sequence). This CDR3 spans 15 amino acids. The CDR3 protein is CASSSSRDSSYEQYF. Here the CDR3 DNA reads TGTGCCAGCAGCTCCTCCAGGGACTCCTCCTACGAGCAGTACTTC.

This clone was counted a few times. The chain uses TRBV27 and TRBJ2-1; D not certain. There are 12 residues in the CDR3. CDR1 MNHEY and CDR2 SMNVEV come from the germline V gene (reference sequence). V lost 5 bases, J lost 9 bases, and 11 bases lay in between. The CDR3 region is CASSGSYSEQFF. CDR3 bases: TGTGCCAGCAGTGGCTCATATAGTGAGCAGTTCTTC.

V is TRBV7-2 and J is TRBJ1-6; no clear D. This CDR3 is built from 13 residues. Germline lookup yields CDR1 SGHTA and CDR2 FQGNSA. Trimming pared 5 bases from V and 8 bases from J, leaving 10 bases between. The CDR3 reads CASSPNRDSPLHF. The DNA of the CDR3 is TGTGCCAGCAGCCCAAACCGGGATTCACCCCTCCACTTT.

V usage is TRBV6-6 and J usage is TRBJ1-1, with TRBD1 as a possible D gene (6 bases). The CDR3 is 12 residues long. Germline loops: CDR1 MNHNY, CDR2 SVGAGI (reference sequence). V was cut by 6 bases and J by 8 bases, with 13 bases left in between. The CDR3 DNA reads as TGTGCCAGCAGCAGGACAGTCTCCGAAGCTTTCTTT. It codes for CASSRTVSEAFF.

The chain is built from TRBV5-1 and TRBJ2-1, with 11 bases lining up with TRBD1. The length of the CDR3 is 15 residues. V dropped 3 bases and J dropped 7; count of bases not matched to a gene: 6. Germline V gene sequence: CDR1 SGHRS, CDR2 YFSETQ. The CDR3 DNA is TGCGCCAGCAGCTGGACAGGGGGCGCGGGGAATGAGCAGTTCTTC. This encodes CASSWTGGAGNEQFF.

The chain couples TRBV6-5 to TRBJ2-1; D is unresolved. This CDR3 has 15 residues. Germline CDR1 is MNHEY and CDR2 is SVGAGI. The V end lost 6 bases, the J end lost 7 bases, and 19 bases lay between the germline ends. The CDR3 here is CASSTQALSKNEQFF. CDR3 nucleotide sequence: TGTGCCAGCAGCACCCAAGCCCTCAGCAAAAATGAGCAGTTCTTC.

The chain uses TRBV27 and TRBJ2-3, with 10 bases aligning to TRBD2. V trimming: 6 bases; J trimming: 11 bases; junction bases outside the gene matches: 14. The CDR3 has 15 amino acids. CDR1 and CDR2 (germline): MNHEY, SMNVEV (reference sequence). In nucleotides, the CDR3 is TGTGCCAGCAGGCCGGGACTAGCGTCTATCCGGCGGCAGTATTTT. The encoded protein is CASRPGLASIRRQYF.

The rearrangement uses TRBV7-9 and TRBJ2-4; D may correspond to TRBD1 or TRBD2 (6 bases each). V was trimmed by 5 bases and J by 7 bases, leaving 18 bases between them. CDR3 size: 15 residues. In germline, CDR1 is SEHNR, CDR2 FQNEAQ (reference sequence). CDR3 amino acids: CASSNGRLGGNIQYF. The CDR3 region has the DNA TGTGCCAGCAGCAACGGACGCCTCGGGGGCAACATTCAGTACTTC.

V gene TRBV18 combines with J gene TRBJ2-1; D unresolved. Trimming cost V 2 bases and J 7 bases, with 12 bases left between them. The CDR3 length is 14 residues. From germline, CDR1 is KGHSH and CDR2 LQKENI. This chain's CDR3 is CASSPNAGLNEQFF. CDR3 coding DNA: TGTGCCAGCTCACCAAACGCTGGGTTGAATGAGCAGTTCTTC.

The V and J genes are TRBV27 and TRBJ1-5, with a possible D match to TRBD1 (6 bases). The CDR3 spans 13 residues. The germline gives CDR1 MNHEY, CDR2 SMNVEV (reference sequence). The V end lost 4 bases, the J end lost 5 bases, and 9 bases lay between the germline ends. The CDR3 sequence: CASSYSGDQPQHF. CDR3 sequence (DNA): TGTGCCAGCAGTTACTCAGGGGATCAGCCCCAGCATTTT.

The chain carries TRBV11-2 and TRBJ2-1, with 11 bases lining up with TRBD2. V shed 6 bases, J shed 8 bases, and the junction held 3 bases outside the gene matches. Germline lookup yields CDR1 SGHAT and CDR2 FQNNGV. This CDR3 has 13 residues. The CDR3 DNA is TGTGCCAGCAGACTAGCGGGAGTGGATGAGCAGTTCTTC. It codes for CASRLAGVDEQFF.

This chain joins TRBV5-6 and TRBJ2-3, with D perhaps TRBD2 (7 bases). CDR1 is SGHDT and CDR2 is YYEEEE in the germline V gene. CDR3 size: 18 residues. V was trimmed by 5 bases and J by 3 bases, leaving 25 bases between them. CDR3 in amino acids: CASRSPGGGRVVTDTQYF. The CDR3 bases are TGTGCCAGCAGGAGCCCCGGGGGCGGGAGAGTAGTGACAGATACGCAGTATTTT. Drawing the rest from reference TRBV5-6 and TRBJ2-3, the complete variable domain is DAGVTQSPTHLIKTRGQQVTLRCSPKSGHDTVSWYQQALGQGPQFIFQYYEEEERQRGNFPDRFSGHQFPNYSSELNVNALLLGDSALYLCASRSPGGGRVVTDTQYFGPGTRLTVL.

The chain couples TRBV9 to TRBJ2-1; D is ambiguous. Germline V CDR1 and CDR2: SGDLS, YYNGEE. The CDR3 loop spans 13 amino acids. The V end was cut by 0 bases, the J end by 4 bases, with 5 bases between. The CDR3 spells CASSVEVYNEQFF. CDR3 DNA sequence: TGTGCCAGCAGCGTAGAGGTTTACAATGAGCAGTTCTTC.

The V and J genes are TRBV18 and TRBJ1-4, with D unclear. CDR3 length equals 15 residues. Per germline, CDR1 KGHSH and CDR2 LQKENI. Trimming removed 4 bases at V and 0 bases at J, with 9 bases between. Written as DNA, the CDR3 is TGTGCCAGCTCACGAACGATTGCAACTAATGAAAAACTGTTTTTT. It specifies CASSRTIATNEKLFF.

The chain uses TRBV5-6 and TRBJ1-1, with a possible D match to TRBD1 (6 bases). CDR1 and CDR2 (germline): SGHDT, YYEEEE. The CDR3 is 14 amino acids. Trimming left V 3 bases short and J 5 bases short, with 14 bases between. The CDR3 DNA reads TGTGCCAGCAGCTACAGGGTGGTCAGGACTGAAGCTTTCTTT. Its translation is CASSYRVVRTEAFF.

The genes are TRBV30 and TRBJ2-7; D might be TRBD1 or TRBD2, each matching 5 bases. The CDR3 contains 13 residues. Trimming pared 0 bases from V and 5 bases from J, leaving 11 bases between. Germline assignment: CDR1 GTSNPN and CDR2 SVGIG (reference sequence). CDR3: CAWSVGDPDEQYF. CDR3 DNA sequence: TGTGCCTGGAGTGTCGGGGACCCCGACGAGCAGTACTTC.

V and J are TRBV19 and TRBJ2-5; tentative D call: TRBD1 (5 bases). V shed 5 bases and J shed 3 bases, with 10 bases lying between them. Germline values: CDR1 LNHDA, CDR2 SQIVND (reference sequence). The CDR3 runs to 13 residues. DNA of the CDR3: TGTGCCAGTAGTCGGGTCAGGGAAGAGACCCAGTACTTC. As protein: CASSRVREETQYF.

CDR3: CAISELSNQPQHF. The CDR3 bases are TGTGCCATCAGTGAATTGTCAAATCAGCCCCAGCATTTT. V usage is TRBV10-3 and J usage is TRBJ1-5; D is undetermined. The CDR3 runs 13 residues. Germline values: CDR1 ENHRY, CDR2 SYGVKD. V was pared by 3 bases and J by 4 bases, with 7 bases between.